Below, 11 T cell receptor beta chains from the same sample are listed, as sequenced in a study of T-cell memory formation after mild COVID-19 (dated by TCRdb to the early 2020s). Receptor libraries were prepared by 5' RACE. Sequencing used an Illumina NovaSeq 6000. Using fastp trimming at Q25 and MiXCR clonotype assembly, TCRdb reanalyzed the public sequencing data and kept in-frame beta chains. Rows are combined by CDR3 protein, so each entry shows the most common genes and DNA. This sample has under 550,000 distinct CDR3 sequences in its table, and about a sixth of those were observed once. Roughly a fifth of the sample rests with the top ten. The sample consisted of PBMCs or a T cell subset sorted from them (not recorded which). These receptors all come from a man between 18 and 29 years old who had mild COVID-19 (a few samples of this study predate the infection). The sample titles of this study are shuffled in the database, so cell type and time point are left out; the donor was told from shared clones.

This clonotype was seen ten or more times. This rearrangement joins TRBV5-1 to TRBJ2-2, with D possibly matching TRBD1 (5 bases). The CDR3 has 15 amino acids. From germline, CDR1 is SGHRS and CDR2 YFSETQ. The V gene lost 4 bases and the J gene lost 1 base, with 11 bases spanning the gap. The CDR3 sequence is CASSPGHQNTGELFF. The DNA for the CDR3 is TGCGCCAGCAGCCCTGGACACCAGAACACCGGGGAGCTGTTTTTT. Using reference TRBV5-1 and TRBJ2-2 for the parts outside the CDR3, the full variable domain is KAGVTQTPRYLIKTRGQQVTLSCSPISGHRSVSWYQQTPGQGLQFLFEYFSETQRNKGNFPGRFSGRQFSNSRSEMNVSTLELGDSALYLCASSPGHQNTGELFFGEGSRLTVL.

This clonotype was seen a few times. The rearrangement uses TRBV28 and TRBJ2-7, with TRBD2 matching over 7 bases. J lost 6 bases, V lost 2 bases, and 7 bases had no gene match. The CDR3 spans 14 residues. CDR1 and CDR2 (germline): MDHEN, SYDVKM. The CDR3 region has the DNA TGTGCCAGCAGTTTACTGAGACTAGCTCGCGAGCAGTACGTC. Amino acid sequence: CASSLLRLAREQYV.

This clonotype was picked up a small number of times. This chain links TRBV5-1 with TRBJ2-7; 7 nucleotides match TRBD1. The CDR3 covers 12 residues. The germline CDR1 and CDR2 sequences are SGHRS and YFSETQ. V lost 3 bases to trimming and J lost 12 bases; unmatched junction nucleotides: 9. This CDR3 is CASSYGQEAWYF. In nucleotides, the CDR3 is TGCGCCAGCAGCTATGGACAGGAAGCGTGGTACTTC.

This clonotype was observed a few times. The chain combines TRBV7-9 with TRBJ2-3; a weak D match, TRBD2 (6 bases). This CDR3 is built from 15 residues. The germline CDR1 and CDR2 sequences are SEHNR and FQNEAQ (reference sequence). V was trimmed by 5 bases and J by 2 bases, leaving 14 bases between them. This CDR3 is CASSPRGGYTDTQYF. The CDR3 bases are TGTGCCAGCAGCCCCCGGGGAGGATACACAGATACGCAGTATTTT.

This sequence joins TRBV2 and TRBJ2-7, with D maybe TRBD1 (6 bases). V was pared by 0 bases and J by 2 bases, with 8 bases between. The V gene's germline CDR1 is SNHLY and CDR2 FYNNEI. The CDR3 consists of 14 residues. Here the CDR3 reads CASSEAPGAYEQYV. The CDR3 DNA sequence: TGTGCCAGCAGTGAAGCTCCAGGGGCCTACGAGCAGTACGTC.

This clonotype was observed a few times. In DNA form, the CDR3 reads TGTGCCAGCAGCTTAACAGGGGCGGACACTGAAGCTTTCTTT. As protein: CASSLTGADTEAFF. The chain links TRBV7-3 to TRBJ1-1; the D gene is possibly TRBD1 (5 bases). Germline V gene data show CDR1 as SGHTA and CDR2 as FQGTGA. The CDR3 extends over 14 amino acids. The ends were cut back, 0 bases at V and 3 bases at J, with 8 bases in the middle.

This clonotype was picked up a small number of times. The J gene is TRBJ2-3, the V gene TRBV6-2 or TRBV6-3; perhaps TRBD1 as D (6 bases). The CDR3 loop spans 13 amino acids. Trimming removed 8 bases at V and 5 bases at J, with 14 bases between. Germline CDR1 is MNHEY and CDR2 is SVGEGT. As DNA, the CDR3 is TGTGCCAGCTTGGAACAGGGCTTAGATACGCAGTATTTT. Translated: CASLEQGLDTQYF.

The chain employs TRBV11-2 and TRBJ2-7, with 8 bases identical to TRBD2. This CDR3 is 13 amino acids long. J was trimmed by 4 bases and V by 5 bases; bases with no gene match: 4. Germline values: CDR1 SGHAT, CDR2 FQNNGV. In DNA form, the CDR3 reads TGTGCCAGCAGCATAGCGGGGTCGTACGAGCAGTACGTC. The encoded protein is CASSIAGSYEQYV.

This clonotype was seen many times. The rearrangement uses TRBV10-3 and TRBJ1-2; D is unresolved. Germline assignment: CDR1 ENHRY and CDR2 SYGVKD. The V and J ends lost 2 bases and 0 bases respectively, with 4 bases between them. The CDR3 totals 13 residues. The CDR3 here is CAISEGANYGYTF. CDR3 nucleotides: TGTGCCATCAGTGAGGGGGCTAACTATGGCTACACCTTC.

J is TRBJ2-3 and V is TRBV27; maybe TRBD2 (7 bases). Trimming removed 3 bases from V and 0 bases from J, with 10 bases in between. Germline assignment: CDR1 MNHEY and CDR2 SMNVEV (reference sequence). This CDR3 region has 15 residues. Here the CDR3 DNA reads TGTGCCAGCAGTTTCGGGGGGCATAGCACAGATACGCAGTATTTT. It yields the protein CASSFGGHSTDTQYF.

The genes are TRBV4-1 and TRBJ2-7; 11 nucleotides align to TRBD1. Losses at the gene ends were 3 bases for V and 3 bases for J; bases not matched to a gene: 4. Germline CDR1 reads MGHRA; CDR2 reads YSYEKL. This CDR3 contains 15 residues. CDR3 nucleotides: TGCGCCAGCAGCCACCGGACAGGGGGCAGCTACGAGCAGTACTTC. This translates into CASSHRTGGSYEQYF.